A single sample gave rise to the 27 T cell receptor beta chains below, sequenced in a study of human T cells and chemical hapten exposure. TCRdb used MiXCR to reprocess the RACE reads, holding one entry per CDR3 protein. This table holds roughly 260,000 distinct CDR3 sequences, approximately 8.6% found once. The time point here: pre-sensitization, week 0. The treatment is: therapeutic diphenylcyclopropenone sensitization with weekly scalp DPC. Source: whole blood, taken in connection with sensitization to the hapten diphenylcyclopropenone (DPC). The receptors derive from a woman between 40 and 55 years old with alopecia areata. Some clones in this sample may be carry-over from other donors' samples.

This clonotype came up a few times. The CDR3: CASSPKGGTEAFF. In nucleotides, the CDR3 is TGTGCCAGCTCACCAAAGGGTGGCACTGAAGCTTTCTTT. The chain carries TRBV18 and TRBJ1-1; D remains ambiguous. The CDR3 spans 13 residues. Germline assignment: CDR1 KGHSH and CDR2 LQKENI. The ends were cut back, 2 bases at V and 4 bases at J, with 8 bases in the middle.

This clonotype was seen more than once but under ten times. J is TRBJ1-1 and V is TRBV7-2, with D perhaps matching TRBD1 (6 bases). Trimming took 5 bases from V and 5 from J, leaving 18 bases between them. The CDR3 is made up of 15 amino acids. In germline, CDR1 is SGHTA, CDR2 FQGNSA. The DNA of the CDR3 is TGTGCCAGCAGCCCGGACAGTCGGGCATCGACTGAAGCTTTCTTT. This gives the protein CASSPDSRASTEAFF.

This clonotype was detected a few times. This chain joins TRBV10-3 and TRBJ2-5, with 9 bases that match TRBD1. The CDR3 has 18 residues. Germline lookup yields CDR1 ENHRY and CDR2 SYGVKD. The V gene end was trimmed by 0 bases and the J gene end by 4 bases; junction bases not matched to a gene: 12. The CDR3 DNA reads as TGTGCCATCAGTGAGTCGAACTGGGACAGGGTACGCCGAGAGACCCAGTACTTC. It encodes CAISESNWDRVRRETQYF.

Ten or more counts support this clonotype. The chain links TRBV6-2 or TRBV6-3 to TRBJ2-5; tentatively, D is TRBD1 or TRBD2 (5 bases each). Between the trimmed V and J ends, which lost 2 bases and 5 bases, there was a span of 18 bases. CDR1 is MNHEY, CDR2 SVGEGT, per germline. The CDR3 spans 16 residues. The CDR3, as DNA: TGTGCCAGCAGTTACACGGGACCTACCGGCGGGGAGACCCAGTACTTC. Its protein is CASSYTGPTGGETQYF.

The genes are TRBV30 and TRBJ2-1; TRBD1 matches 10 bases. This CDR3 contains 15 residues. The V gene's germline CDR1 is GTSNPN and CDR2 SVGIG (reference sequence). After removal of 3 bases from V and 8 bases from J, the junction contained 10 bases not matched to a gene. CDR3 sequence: CAWRVGQGRPDEQFF. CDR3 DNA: TGTGCCTGGAGGGTGGGACAGGGGCGCCCCGATGAGCAGTTCTTC.

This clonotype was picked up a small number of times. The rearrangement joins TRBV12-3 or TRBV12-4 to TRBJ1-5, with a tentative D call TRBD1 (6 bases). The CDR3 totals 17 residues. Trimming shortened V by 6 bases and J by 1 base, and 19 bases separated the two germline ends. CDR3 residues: CASSPLGGFLSNQPQHF. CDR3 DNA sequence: TGTGCCAGCAGCCCCTTAGGGGGATTCCTCAGCAATCAGCCCCAGCATTTT.

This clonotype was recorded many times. The CDR3 region is CASSFIPGLAGKETQYF. As DNA, the CDR3 is TGTGCCAGCAGCTTTATCCCAGGACTAGCGGGGAAAGAGACCCAGTACTTC. The V call is TRBV28, the J call TRBJ2-5, with TRBD2 matching over 12 bases. The length of the CDR3 is 17 residues. The ends lost 6 bases at V and 3 bases at J; junction bases unmatched: 11. Germline assignment: CDR1 MDHEN and CDR2 SYDVKM.

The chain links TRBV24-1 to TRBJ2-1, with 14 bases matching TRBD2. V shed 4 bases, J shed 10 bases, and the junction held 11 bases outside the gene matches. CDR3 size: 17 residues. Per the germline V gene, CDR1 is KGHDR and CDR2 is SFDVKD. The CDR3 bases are TGTGCCACCAGTGACGGAAATGGACTAGCGGGAGGCCGGGAGCAGTTCTTC. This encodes CATSDGNGLAGGREQFF.

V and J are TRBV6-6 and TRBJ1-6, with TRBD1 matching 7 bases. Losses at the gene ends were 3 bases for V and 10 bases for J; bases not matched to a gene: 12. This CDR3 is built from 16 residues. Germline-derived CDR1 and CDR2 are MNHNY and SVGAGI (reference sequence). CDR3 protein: CASSYGRQGRESPLHF. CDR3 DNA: TGTGCCAGCAGTTATGGGAGACAGGGAAGGGAGTCACCCCTCCACTTT.

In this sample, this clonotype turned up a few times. The CDR3 loop is CASSRLGYEASEQYF. The DNA of the CDR3 is TGTGCCAGCAGCCGCCTAGGGTATGAGGCCTCCGAGCAGTACTTC. The rearrangement uses TRBV5-6 and TRBJ2-7; D is uncertain. V was clipped by 4 bases and J by 6 bases, with 20 bases between them. Germline V gives CDR1 SGHDT, CDR2 YYEEEE. This CDR3 contains 15 residues.

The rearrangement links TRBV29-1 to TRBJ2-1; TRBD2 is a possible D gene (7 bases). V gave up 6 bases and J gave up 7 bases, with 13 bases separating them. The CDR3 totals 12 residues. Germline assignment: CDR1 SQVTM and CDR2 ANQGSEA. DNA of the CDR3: TGCAGCGTGGTACAGGGAGGGAATGAGCAGTTCTTC. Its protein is CSVVQGGNEQFF.

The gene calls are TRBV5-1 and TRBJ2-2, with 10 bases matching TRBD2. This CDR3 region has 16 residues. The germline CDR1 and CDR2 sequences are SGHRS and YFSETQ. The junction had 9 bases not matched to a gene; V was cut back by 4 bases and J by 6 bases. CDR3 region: CASSPESGRAPGELFF. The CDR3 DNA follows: TGCGCCAGCAGCCCGGAAAGCGGGAGGGCCCCCGGGGAGCTGTTTTTT.

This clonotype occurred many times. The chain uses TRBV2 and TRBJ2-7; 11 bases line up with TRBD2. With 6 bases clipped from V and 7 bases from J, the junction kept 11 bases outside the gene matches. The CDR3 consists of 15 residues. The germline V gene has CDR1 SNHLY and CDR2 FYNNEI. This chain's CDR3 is CASSGVAGGPGEQYF. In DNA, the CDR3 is TGTGCCAGCAGCGGGGTAGCGGGAGGGCCGGGGGAGCAGTACTTC. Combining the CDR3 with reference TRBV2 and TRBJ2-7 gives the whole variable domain EPEVTQTPSHQVTQMGQEVILRCVPISNHLYFYWYRQILGQKVEFLVSFYNNEISEKSEIFDDQFSVERPDGSNFTLKIRSTKLEDSAMYFCASSGVAGGPGEQYFGPGTRLTVT.

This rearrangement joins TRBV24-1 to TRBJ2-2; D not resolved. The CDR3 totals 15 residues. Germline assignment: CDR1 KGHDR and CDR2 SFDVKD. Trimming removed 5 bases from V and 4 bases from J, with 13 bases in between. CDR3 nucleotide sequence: TGTGCCACCAGTGCACCGGCCCCGAGCACCGGGGAGCTGTTTTTT. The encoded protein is CATSAPAPSTGELFF.

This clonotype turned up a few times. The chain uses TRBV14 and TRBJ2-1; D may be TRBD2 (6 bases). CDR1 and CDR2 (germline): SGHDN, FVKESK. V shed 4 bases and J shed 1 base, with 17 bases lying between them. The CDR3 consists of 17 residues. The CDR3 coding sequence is TGTGCCAGCAGCCGGCGGGACCCGGGAAAGTCCTACAATGAGCAGTTCTTC. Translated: CASSRRDPGKSYNEQFF. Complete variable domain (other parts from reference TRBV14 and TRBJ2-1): EAGVTQFPSHSVIEKGQTVTLRCDPISGHDNLYWYRRVMGKEIKFLLHFVKESKQDESGMPNNRFLAERTGGTYSTLKVQPAELEDSGVYFCASSRRDPGKSYNEQFFGPGTRLTVL.

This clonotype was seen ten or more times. CDR3 loop: CSTLTGGNTGELFF. Here the CDR3 DNA reads TGCAGCACCCTGACAGGGGGAAACACCGGGGAGCTGTTTTTT. The rearrangement joins TRBV29-1 to TRBJ2-2; TRBD1 aligns across 9 bases. Germline trimming cut 8 bases from V and 2 bases from J; bases unmatched to any gene: 6. The CDR3 length is 14 residues. CDR1 and CDR2 (germline): SQVTM, ANQGSEA.

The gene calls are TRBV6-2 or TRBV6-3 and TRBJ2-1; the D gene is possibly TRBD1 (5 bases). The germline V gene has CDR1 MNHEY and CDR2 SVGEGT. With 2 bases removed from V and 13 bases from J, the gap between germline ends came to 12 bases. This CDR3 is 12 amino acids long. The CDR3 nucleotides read TGTGCCAGCAGTTACGCGACAGCGTCCCAGTTCTTC. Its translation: CASSYATASQFF.

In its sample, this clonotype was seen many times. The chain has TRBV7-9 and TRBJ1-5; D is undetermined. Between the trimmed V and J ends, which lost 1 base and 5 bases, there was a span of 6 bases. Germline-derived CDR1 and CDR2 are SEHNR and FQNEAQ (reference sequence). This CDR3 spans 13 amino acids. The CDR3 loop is CASSLGGDQPQHF. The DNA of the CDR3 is TGTGCCAGCAGCTTAGGGGGTGATCAGCCCCAGCATTTT.

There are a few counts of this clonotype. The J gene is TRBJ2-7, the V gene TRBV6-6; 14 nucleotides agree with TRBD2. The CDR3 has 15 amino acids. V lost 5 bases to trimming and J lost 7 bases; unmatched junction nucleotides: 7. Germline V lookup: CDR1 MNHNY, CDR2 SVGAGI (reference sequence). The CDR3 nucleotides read TGTGCCAGCAGTCTATCGACTAGCGGGAGGGTGGAGCAGTACTTC. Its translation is CASSLSTSGRVEQYF.

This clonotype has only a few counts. The CDR3 DNA reads as TGCAGTGCTAGAGTGCCCATCACAGATACGCAGTATTTT. The encoded protein is CSARVPITDTQYF. V gene TRBV20-1 combines with J gene TRBJ2-3; D not certain. V gave up 1 base and J gave up 2 bases, with 7 bases separating them. The CDR3 totals 13 residues. Germline V gene sequence: CDR1 DFQATT, CDR2 SNEGSKA (reference sequence).

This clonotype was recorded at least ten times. The CDR3 DNA reads TGTGCCAGCAGCGTAGAGAGCGGGGGATCCTACGAGCAGTACTTC. It specifies CASSVESGGSYEQYF. The chain combines TRBV9 with TRBJ2-7; 8 positions match TRBD2. The V gene end was trimmed by 0 bases and the J gene end by 1 base; junction bases not matched to a gene: 3. Germline values: CDR1 SGDLS, CDR2 YYNGEE. There are 15 residues in the CDR3.

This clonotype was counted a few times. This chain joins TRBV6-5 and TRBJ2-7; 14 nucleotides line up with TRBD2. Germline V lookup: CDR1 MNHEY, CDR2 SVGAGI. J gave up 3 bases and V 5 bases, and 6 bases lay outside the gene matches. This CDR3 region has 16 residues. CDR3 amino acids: CASSTVGLAGGYEQYF. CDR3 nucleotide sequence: TGTGCCAGCAGTACCGTTGGACTAGCGGGAGGCTACGAGCAGTACTTC.

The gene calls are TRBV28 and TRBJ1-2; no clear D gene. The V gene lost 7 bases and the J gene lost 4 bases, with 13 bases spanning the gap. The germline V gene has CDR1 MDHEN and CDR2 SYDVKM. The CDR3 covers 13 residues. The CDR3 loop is CASTDVDPYGYTF. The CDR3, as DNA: TGTGCCAGCACCGATGTAGACCCCTATGGCTACACCTTC.

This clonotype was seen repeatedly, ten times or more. DNA of the CDR3: TGCAGCGTTGCGGCAGGGTCCTACAATGAGCAGTTCTTC. Translated, it gives CSVAAGSYNEQFF. The rearrangement joins TRBV29-1 to TRBJ2-1, with D perhaps matching TRBD1 (5 bases). The V end was cut by 4 bases, the J end by 1 base, with 8 bases between. This CDR3 has 13 residues. CDR1 is SQVTM, CDR2 ANQGSEA, per germline.

CDR3 nucleotides: TGCGCCAGCAGCCCAGGGACAGCTCGAGACTATGGCTACACCTTC. This gives the protein CASSPGTARDYGYTF. The chain is built from TRBV5-1 and TRBJ1-2, with TRBD1 identical over 7 bases. Germline V gene sequence: CDR1 SGHRS, CDR2 YFSETQ. CDR3 length: 15 residues. J gave up 3 bases and V 4 bases, and 9 bases lay outside the gene matches.

CDR3 in amino acids: CASSRNLAGPQETQYF. As DNA, the CDR3 is TGTGCCAGCAGCCGGAACCTAGCGGGACCTCAAGAGACCCAGTACTTC. The gene calls are TRBV7-2 and TRBJ2-5, with 9 bases matching TRBD2. Trimming took 5 bases from V and 2 from J; bases not matched to a gene: 9. The CDR3 is 16 amino acids. Germline loops: CDR1 SGHTA, CDR2 FQGNSA.

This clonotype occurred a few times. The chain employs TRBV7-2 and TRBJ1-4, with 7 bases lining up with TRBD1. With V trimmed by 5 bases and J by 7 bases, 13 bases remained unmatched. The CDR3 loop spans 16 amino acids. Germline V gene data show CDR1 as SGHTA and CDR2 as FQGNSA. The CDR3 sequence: CASSGRTGVVGEKLFF. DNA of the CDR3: TGTGCCAGCAGCGGACGTACAGGGGTAGTTGGTGAAAAACTGTTTTTT. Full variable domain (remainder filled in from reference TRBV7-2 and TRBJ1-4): GAGVSQSPSNKVTEKGKDVELRCDPISGHTALYWYRQSLGQGLEFLIYFQGNSAPDKSGLPSDRFSAERTGGSVSTLTIQRTQQEDSAVYLCASSGRTGVVGEKLFFGSGTQLSVL.